Listed here are 24 T cell receptor beta chains from one sample, sequenced in a study of blood T cell repertoires in COVID-19. TCRdb's copy holds only in-frame clones and misses some; the assay was immunoSEQ multiplex PCR. The sample holds 80,000 or so clones; 75% to 85% are singletons and the top ten take roughly 4.8%. The sample was peripheral blood. The receptors come from a woman in her 70s with acute or convalescent COVID-19.

DNA for the CDR3: TGTGCCACCAGTGACTCCGGGACAGGTTCCGGGGAGCTGTTTTTT. Translation: CATSDSGTGSGELFF. V usage is TRBV24-1 and J usage is TRBJ2-2; 8 bases are shared with TRBD1. The V and J ends lost 4 bases and 6 bases, in that order; junction bases with no gene match: 6. Germline lookup yields CDR1 KGHDR and CDR2 SFDVKD. This CDR3 has 15 residues.

This clone was seen many times. The rearrangement uses TRBV27 and TRBJ2-2, with 7 nucleotides matching TRBD2. CDR3 length: 17 amino acids. The germline V gene has CDR1 MNHEY and CDR2 SMNVEV (reference sequence). V was clipped by 3 bases and J by 2 bases; unmatched bases: 9. As DNA, the CDR3 is TGTGCCAGCAGTTTGGTGGGGGACTACATTAACACCGGGGAGCTGTTTTTT. As protein: CASSLVGDYINTGELFF.

This clone has more than one count but fewer than ten. The chain is built from TRBV10-3 and TRBJ2-7; a weak D match, TRBD1 (6 bases). The CDR3 covers 14 residues. With 6 bases removed from V and 0 bases from J, the gap between germline ends came to 12 bases. The germline CDR1 and CDR2 sequences are ENHRY and SYGVKD. The CDR3 nucleotides read TGTGCCATCAGACAGGGTATAAGCTCCTACGAGCAGTACTTC. Translated: CAIRQGISSYEQYF.

This clone has more than one count but fewer than ten. The V and J genes are TRBV2 and TRBJ1-3; TRBD1 aligns across 7 bases. The trim removed 7 bases at V and 0 bases at J, leaving 9 bases unmatched. CDR3 length: 16 amino acids. Germline-derived CDR1 and CDR2 are SNHLY and FYNNEI. The CDR3 DNA is TGTGCCAGCAATCAGGCCAGGGGGAGCTCTGGAAACACCATATATTTT. Translation: CASNQARGSSGNTIYF.

V and J are TRBV7-2 and TRBJ2-2, with D uncertain. Germline CDR1 is SGHTA and CDR2 is FQGNSA. V was cut by 5 bases and J by 1 base, with 14 bases left in between. The CDR3 loop spans 16 amino acids. The CDR3 DNA reads as TGTGCCAGCAGCCCCGCTGCCACAGAGAACACCGGGGAGCTGTTTTTT. Encoded protein: CASSPAATENTGELFF.

V gene TRBV5-5 combines with J gene TRBJ2-5; D is perhaps TRBD1 (6 bases). Deletions cut 4 bases from V and 3 bases from J, with 10 bases between. The length of the CDR3 is 13 residues. The germline V gene encodes CDR1 SGHKS and CDR2 YYEKEE (reference sequence). CDR3 bases: TGTGCCAGCAGCGGGGGCATGGAAGAGACCCAGTACTTC. Protein: CASSGGMEETQYF. The full variable domain, in which reference TRBV5-5 and TRBJ2-5 provide the parts outside the CDR3, is DAGVTQSPTHLIKTRGQQVTLRCSPISGHKSVSWYQQVLGQGPQFIFQYYEKEERGRGNFPDRFSARQFPNYSSELNVNALLLGDSALYLCASSGGMEETQYFGPGTRLLVL.

The gene calls are TRBV18 and TRBJ2-1; 8 nucleotides agree with TRBD2. After removal of 2 bases from V and 4 bases from J, the junction contained 7 bases not matched to a gene. Germline CDR1 and CDR2: KGHSH and LQKENI. The CDR3 covers 16 residues. In DNA, the CDR3 is TGTGCCAGCTCACCAAGTCAGCGGGGGAGATACAATGAGCAGTTCTTC. Encoded protein: CASSPSQRGRYNEQFF.

The CDR3 protein is CATSRGAGPTTEAFF. In nucleotides, the CDR3 is TGTGCCACCAGCAGAGGTGCAGGGCCCACCACTGAAGCTTTCTTT. The genes are TRBV15 and TRBJ1-1, with D possibly TRBD1 on 5 matching bases. The CDR3 loop spans 15 amino acids. Trimming left V 1 base short and J 4 bases short, with 13 bases between. Germline-derived CDR1 and CDR2 are LNHNV and YYDKDF (reference sequence).

The table lists this clone with a few counts. This rearrangement joins TRBV24-1 to TRBJ1-3; D perhaps matches TRBD1 (6 bases). Germline V gene lookup returns CDR1 KGHDR and CDR2 SFDVKD. Trimming removed 4 bases from V and 4 bases from J, with 10 bases in between. There are 14 residues in the CDR3. The chain's CDR3 is CATSDPGGGNTIYF. The DNA for the CDR3 is TGTGCCACCAGTGACCCGGGGGGCGGAAACACCATATATTTT.

This sequence joins TRBV9 and TRBJ1-2; D remains ambiguous. The V end lost 2 bases, the J end lost 0 bases, and 17 bases lay between the germline ends. Germline lookup yields CDR1 SGDLS and CDR2 YYNGEE. The CDR3 has 17 amino acids. CDR3 amino acids: CASSVRLAYSANYGYTF. CDR3 nucleotide sequence: TGTGCCAGCAGCGTGCGGCTCGCCTACTCCGCTAACTATGGCTACACCTTC.

This clone has a single count. The rearrangement uses TRBV29-1 and TRBJ2-3, with D possibly matching TRBD1 (5 bases). CDR3 size: 17 residues. The germline gives CDR1 SQVTM, CDR2 ANQGSEA. V lost 2 bases to trimming and J lost 8 bases, with 26 bases between them. CDR3 loop: CSVESLTGVLDLGTQYF. The CDR3 DNA sequence: TGCAGCGTTGAATCCCTCACAGGCGTACTGGATCTGGGTACGCAGTATTTT.

The V and J genes are TRBV5-4 and TRBJ2-2, with 11 bases aligning to TRBD2. The V gene end was trimmed by 4 bases and the J gene end by 6 bases; junction bases not matched to a gene: 8. Per the germline V gene, CDR1 is SGHNT and CDR2 is YYREEE (reference sequence). The CDR3 consists of 16 residues. CDR3 nucleotide sequence: TGTGCCAGCAGCCTAAAAACTAGCGGGGGTGCCGGGGAGCTGTTTTTT. This translates into CASSLKTSGGAGELFF.

This clone was seen only a few times. This chain connects TRBV13 to TRBJ1-1; D may be TRBD1 (5 bases). Trimming cost V 4 bases and J 3 bases, with 9 bases left between them. Germline loops: CDR1 PRHDT, CDR2 FYEKMQ (reference sequence). CDR3 length: 13 residues. The CDR3 nucleotides are TGTGCCAGCAGCTACTGGGGGGACACTGAAGCTTTCTTT. This encodes CASSYWGDTEAFF.

The rearrangement links TRBV5-1 to TRBJ1-3; D ambiguous. The CDR3 runs 14 residues. Deletions cut 4 bases from V and 4 bases from J, with 12 bases between. Germline values: CDR1 SGHRS, CDR2 YFSETQ. The CDR3 sequence: CASSPAVQGNTIYF. The CDR3 region has the DNA TGCGCCAGCAGCCCCGCGGTCCAGGGAAACACCATATATTTT.

V is TRBV18 and J is TRBJ2-6; 7 bases match TRBD2. The CDR3 length is 17 residues. Germline trimming cut 6 bases from V and 2 bases from J; bases unmatched to any gene: 10. Germline CDR1 KGHSH, CDR2 LQKENI. The chain's CDR3 is CASSQESGGTGANVLTF. CDR3 bases: TGTGCCAGCTCCCAAGAATCGGGGGGTACTGGGGCCAACGTCCTGACTTTC.

This chain connects TRBV24-1 to TRBJ1-1; D is perhaps TRBD1 (5 bases). In germline, CDR1 is KGHDR, CDR2 SFDVKD. The length of the CDR3 is 11 residues. V was pared by 3 bases and J by 9 bases, with 7 bases between. In DNA form, the CDR3 reads TGTGCCACCAGTGATCAGGGTAAAGCTTTCTTT. It encodes CATSDQGKAFF.

This clone has just a few counts. The chain has TRBV23-1 and TRBJ1-3, with D perhaps TRBD1 (5 bases). TRBV23-1 is an open reading frame, and its role is uncertain. V was trimmed by 3 bases and J by 7 bases, leaving 16 bases between them. The CDR3 covers 15 residues. DNA for the CDR3: TGCGCCAGCAGTCAGCTCCTCGGGGGTGCCAACACCATATATTTT. Protein sequence: CASSQLLGGANTIYF.

This clone was recorded once. This chain uses TRBV10-1 with TRBJ1-1; possible D gene TRBD1, 6 bases. CDR1 is WNHNN and CDR2 is SYGVQD in the germline V gene (reference sequence). Deletions cut 10 bases from V and 1 base from J, with 19 bases between. The CDR3 has 15 amino acids. Here the CDR3 DNA reads TGCGCCATCCCCGGGTATGGGACAAGGAACACTGAAGCTTTCTTT. Amino acid sequence: CAIPGYGTRNTEAFF.

CDR3 DNA sequence: TGCGCCAGCAGCTTTGTTGCAGGGAAGAACACTGAAGCTTTCTTT. As protein: CASSFVAGKNTEAFF. The rearrangement joins TRBV5-1 to TRBJ1-1, with a weak D call TRBD1 (5 bases). V was shortened by 2 bases and J by 1 base, with 12 bases between the two germline ends. Germline V gives CDR1 SGHRS, CDR2 YFSETQ. This CDR3 has 15 amino acids.

The J gene is TRBJ1-5, the V gene TRBV10-3, with 8 bases lining up with TRBD1. Germline V gives CDR1 ENHRY, CDR2 SYGVKD. J lost 2 bases, V lost 0 bases, and 0 bases had no gene match. The CDR3 consists of 15 residues. CDR3 sequence (DNA): TGTGCCATCAGTGAGTCGGGACAGGGCAATCAGCCCCAGCATTTT. It encodes CAISESGQGNQPQHF.

The chain joins TRBV3-1 (or the pseudogene TRBV3-2) to TRBJ1-5, with D unclear. In germline, CDR1 is LGHDT, CDR2 YNNKEL (reference sequence). The V end was cut by 0 bases, the J end by 5 bases, with 11 bases between. The CDR3 runs to 15 residues. The CDR3 nucleotides are TGTGCCAGCAGCCAAGATAGCATGAGGCATCAGCCCCAGCATTTT. Amino acids: CASSQDSMRHQPQHF.

The genes are TRBV7-3 and TRBJ2-1; 7 bases line up with TRBD2. Trimming cost V 4 bases and J 3 bases; bases outside gene matches: 6. CDR1 and CDR2 (germline): SGHTA, FQGTGA. The CDR3 spans 15 residues. As DNA, the CDR3 is TGTGCCAGCAGCTCGGGACTACAATACTACAATGAGCAGTTCTTC. Protein: CASSSGLQYYNEQFF.

This clone was counted a single time. The chain couples TRBV5-4 to TRBJ2-3; D perhaps matches TRBD2 (5 bases). V was shortened by 0 bases and J by 2 bases, with 16 bases between the two germline ends. Looked up from germline, CDR1 is SGHNT and CDR2 is YYREEE (reference sequence). The CDR3 spans 17 residues. The CDR3 sequence: CASSLAAGVSYTDTQYF. The CDR3 DNA is TGTGCCAGCAGCTTGGCTGCCGGGGTATCTTACACAGATACGCAGTATTTT. Full variable domain (outside the CDR3, taken from reference TRBV5-4 and TRBJ2-3): ETGVTQSPTHLIKTRGQQVTLRCSSQSGHNTVSWYQQALGQGPQFIFQYYREEENGRGNFPPRFSGLQFPNYSSELNVNALELDDSALYLCASSLAAGVSYTDTQYFGPGTRLTVL.

This clone was counted a single time. The chain combines TRBV6-5 with TRBJ1-2; D may be TRBD1 (6 bases). The CDR3 has 12 residues. The germline gives CDR1 MNHEY, CDR2 SVGAGI. V dropped 6 bases and J dropped 6 bases, with 11 bases sitting between them. For the CDR3, the DNA is TGTGCCAGCAGGCTAGGGGGGGATGGCTACACCTTC. Translation gives CASRLGGDGYTF.